Below, 11 T cell receptor beta chains from the same sample are listed, as sequenced in a study of blood T cell repertoires in COVID-19. Libraries were prepared by immunoSEQ multiplex PCR; TCRdb keeps only in-frame clonotypes and omits some of them. The sample lists around 300,000 clones; just under 90% were seen once. Sequenced input: PBMCs or T cells enriched from blood (not recorded which). The receptors derive from a woman aged 55-69 years who had recovered from COVID-19.

The chain carries TRBV9 and TRBJ2-3; possible D gene TRBD2, 6 bases. The V end was cut by 1 base, the J end by 3 bases, with 9 bases between. CDR3 length: 14 amino acids. CDR1 and CDR2 (germline): SGDLS, YYNGEE. The CDR3 loop is CASSVSGRTDTQYF. DNA for the CDR3: TGTGCCAGCAGCGTATCGGGGAGGACAGATACGCAGTATTTT.

The chain joins TRBV6-5 to TRBJ1-3; D is possibly TRBD1 (6 bases). The germline CDR1 and CDR2 sequences are MNHEY and SVGAGI. With 4 bases removed from V and 2 bases from J, the gap between germline ends came to 12 bases. The CDR3 totals 15 residues. CDR3 bases: TGTGCCAGCAGTTCCCAGGGGCTGGCTGGAAACACCATATATTTT. Translating it yields CASSSQGLAGNTIYF.

With respect to this clone: The sample contains more than one DNA sequence encoding this CDR3. The chain combines TRBV15 with TRBJ2-1, with a tentative D call TRBD2 (5 bases). CDR3 length: 14 residues. V was trimmed by 1 base and J by 4 bases, leaving 8 bases between them. Looked up from germline, CDR1 is LNHNV and CDR2 is YYDKDF (reference sequence). The CDR3 loop is CATSRGGGYNEQFF. CDR3 coding DNA: TGTGCCACCAGCAGAGGCGGCGGGTACAATGAGCAGTTCTTC.

The V gene is TRBV4-1, the J gene TRBJ2-1; 10 nucleotides line up with TRBD2. The CDR3 loop spans 16 amino acids. The germline gives CDR1 MGHRA, CDR2 YSYEKL. V shed 0 bases and J 10 bases; nucleotides not matched to a gene: 9. The CDR3 here is CASSQDRTSGRNEQFF. CDR3 nucleotide sequence: TGCGCCAGCAGCCAAGACCGGACTAGCGGAAGGAACGAGCAGTTCTTC.

The V gene is TRBV4-2, the J gene TRBJ2-2; TRBD2 aligns across 7 bases. Germline CDR1 LGHNA, CDR2 YNFKEQ. CDR3 length: 15 amino acids. V gave up 0 bases and J gave up 4 bases; unmatched junction bases: 2. The CDR3: CASSQERGFTGELFF. The CDR3 nucleotides read TGTGCCAGCAGCCAAGAGCGGGGGTTCACCGGGGAGCTGTTTTTT.

The rearrangement joins TRBV6-5 to TRBJ1-1, with a possible D match to TRBD1 (5 bases). V was shortened by 11 bases and J by 2 bases, with 9 bases between the two germline ends. CDR1 is MNHEY, CDR2 SVGAGI, per germline. The CDR3 contains 11 residues. CDR3 region: CAVQANTEAFF. For the CDR3, the DNA is TGTGCCGTACAGGCTAACACTGAAGCTTTCTTT.

This clone was seen only once. The CDR3 DNA sequence: TGTGCCAGCAGTGAAGGACAGGGAGGCGAGCAGTACTTC. The encoded protein is CASSEGQGGEQYF. V usage is TRBV2 and J usage is TRBJ2-7, with TRBD1 as a possible D gene (7 bases). The CDR3 contains 13 residues. V gave up 1 base and J gave up 6 bases, with 10 bases separating them. CDR1 is SNHLY, CDR2 FYNNEI, per germline.

J is TRBJ2-7 and V is TRBV28; 8 bases align to TRBD2. The CDR3 sequence is 15 residues long. V dropped 3 bases and J dropped 4; count of bases not matched to a gene: 8. Per germline, CDR1 MDHEN and CDR2 SYDVKM. CDR3: CASSFGTGGQYEQYF. The CDR3 coding sequence is TGTGCCAGCAGTTTCGGGACGGGGGGGCAGTACGAGCAGTACTTC.

The rearrangement joins TRBV9 to TRBJ1-1; a possible D gene is TRBD1 (5 bases). The CDR3 totals 14 residues. Germline V gene data show CDR1 as SGDLS and CDR2 as YYNGEE. V lost 4 bases and J lost 5, with 15 bases in between. The CDR3 loop is CASSRPGGGTEAFF. In DNA, the CDR3 is TGTGCCAGCAGCCGACCGGGGGGTGGGACTGAAGCTTTCTTT.

The CDR3 region has the DNA TGCGCCAGCTCTCAAGTAGTGAATCAGCCCCAGCATTTT. Its translation: CASSQVVNQPQHF. The V call is TRBV10-1, the J call TRBJ1-5; D remains ambiguous. Germline V gives CDR1 WNHNN, CDR2 SYGVQD (reference sequence). There are 13 residues in the CDR3. With 8 bases removed from V and 4 bases from J, the gap between germline ends came to 12 bases.

J is TRBJ2-7 and V is TRBV9, with 8 bases matching TRBD2. The CDR3 is made up of 14 amino acids. J was trimmed by 2 bases and V by 2 bases; bases with no gene match: 3. Germline V CDR1 and CDR2: SGDLS, YYNGEE. The CDR3 protein is CASSVSGSAYEQYF. The CDR3 DNA is TGTGCCAGCAGCGTGAGCGGGAGCGCCTACGAGCAGTACTTC.